This T cell receptor beta chain was captured in a study of a mutant IDH1 vaccine in newly diagnosed glioma. About the research overall: Onset of vaccination occurred 4-6 weeks following radiotherapy alone, or with temozolomide cycles. Patients got radiotherapy, temozolomide, or both beforehand, and most got both.

Study-wide results and caveats: Pseudoprogression appeared unlinked to shifts in leading peripheral T cell clonotypes.

Time point specified: week 5, during vaccination. Topical imiquimod accompanied each vaccine dose, which consisted of 300 ug of mutant IDH1 20-mer peptide. Points on this clone: No antigen is known for it.

Profiling relied on immunoSEQ multiplex PCR, and the TCRdb table lists in-frame clones only, not all of them. The sample records tens of thousands of clones, roughly 82% being singletons. There are 15 residues in the CDR3. V was pared by 1 base and J by 5 bases, with 8 bases of the junction left unmatched. Germline lookup yields CDR1 LGHNA and CDR2 YNFKEQ. The J gene is TRBJ2-7, the V gene TRBV4-2; 7 positions agree with TRBD1. This TCR was recovered from a woman in her late teens or twenties with glioma. Some clones in this sample may be carry-over from other donors' samples. The material sequenced was PBMCs, taken from a glioma patient whose treatment included an IDH1 peptide vaccine. The CDR3 loop is CASSQGYRGWHEQYF. The DNA of the CDR3 is TGTGCCAGCAGCCAAGGGTACAGGGGTTGGCACGAGCAGTACTTC.